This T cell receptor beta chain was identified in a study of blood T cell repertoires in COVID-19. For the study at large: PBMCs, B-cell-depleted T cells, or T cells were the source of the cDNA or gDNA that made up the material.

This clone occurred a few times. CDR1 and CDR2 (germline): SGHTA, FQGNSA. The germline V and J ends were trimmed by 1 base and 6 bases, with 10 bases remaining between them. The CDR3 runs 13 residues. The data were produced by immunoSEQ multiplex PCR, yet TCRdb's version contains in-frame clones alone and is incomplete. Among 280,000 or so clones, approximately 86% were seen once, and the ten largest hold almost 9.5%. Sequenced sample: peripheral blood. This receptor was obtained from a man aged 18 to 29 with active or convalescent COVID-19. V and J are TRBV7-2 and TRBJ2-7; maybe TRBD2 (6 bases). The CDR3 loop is CASSLVFGGEQYF. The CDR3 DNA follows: TGTGCCAGCAGCTTAGTATTCGGGGGCGAGCAGTACTTC. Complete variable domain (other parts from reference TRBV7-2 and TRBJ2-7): GAGVSQSPSNKVTEKGKDVELRCDPISGHTALYWYRQSLGQGLEFLIYFQGNSAPDKSGLPSDRFSAERTGGSVSTLTIQRTQQEDSAVYLCASSLVFGGEQYFGPGTRLTVT.